Following are 15 T cell receptor beta chains from one sample sequenced in a study of blood T cells in healthy people across ages. A second about 7 to 12 cycle PCR used barcoded and J-beta primers. MiXCR was run by TCRdb on the 5' RACE reads, yielding one entry per CDR3 protein. Of about 1.6 million distinct CDR3 sequences listed, around 35% are singletons. Sequencing was performed on blood. These receptors were collected from a woman aged 30 to 39 in good health.

This clonotype was observed many times. V and J are TRBV29-1 and TRBJ2-1, with 8 bases that match TRBD2. The CDR3 runs 19 residues. Looked up from germline, CDR1 is SQVTM and CDR2 is ANQGSEA. Germline trimming cut 4 bases from V and 0 bases from J; bases unmatched to any gene: 17. CDR3: CSVVPFLGLAYSSYNEQFF. As DNA, the CDR3 is TGCAGCGTTGTTCCCTTTCTCGGACTAGCTTATAGCTCCTACAATGAGCAGTTCTTC.

V is TRBV27 and J is TRBJ2-6; TRBD1 aligns across 7 bases. V lost 6 bases, J lost 0 bases, and 11 bases stayed unmatched. This CDR3 region has 18 residues. Germline V gene lookup returns CDR1 MNHEY and CDR2 SMNVEV (reference sequence). CDR3 loop: CASRHETGLSSGANVLTF. In DNA form, the CDR3 reads TGTGCCAGCAGACACGAGACAGGGCTAAGCTCTGGGGCCAACGTCCTGACTTTC. The complete variable domain, with remaining parts taken from reference TRBV27 and TRBJ2-6, reads EAQVTQNPRYLITVTGKKLTVTCSQNMNHEYMSWYRQDPGLGLRQIYYSMNVEVTDKGDVPEGYKVSRKEKRNFPLILESPSPNQTSLYFCASRHETGLSSGANVLTFGAGSRLTVL.

This clonotype has a handful of counts. This sequence joins TRBV3-1 and TRBJ1-4, with D maybe TRBD1 (5 bases). The CDR3 totals 13 residues. Per the germline V gene, CDR1 is LGHDT and CDR2 is YNNKEL (reference sequence). Trimming took 3 bases from V and 10 from J, leaving 12 bases between them. CDR3 DNA: TGTGCCAGCAGCCATGGCAGGGCCGGAAAACTGTTTTTT. Its protein is CASSHGRAGKLFF.

This clonotype was seen a few times. The V gene is TRBV20-1, the J gene TRBJ2-7; 12 bases fit TRBD2. Germline V gives CDR1 DFQATT, CDR2 SNEGSKA (reference sequence). The CDR3 covers 14 residues. V shed 1 base, J shed 7 bases, and the junction held 5 bases outside the gene matches. In DNA form, the CDR3 reads TGCAGTGCTAGAGGCCCCGGGACTAGCGGGGAGCAGTACTTC. Amino acid sequence: CSARGPGTSGEQYF.

The CDR3 spells CAISAQNYEQYF. In DNA, the CDR3 is TGTGCCATCAGTGCCCAGAACTACGAGCAGTACTTC. This chain joins TRBV10-3 and TRBJ2-7; D not resolved. The CDR3 consists of 12 residues. Germline assignment: CDR1 ENHRY and CDR2 SYGVKD. The V gene lost 4 bases and the J gene lost 3 bases, with 7 bases spanning the gap.

The chain uses TRBV7-2 and TRBJ2-7; D is unresolved. The CDR3 consists of 12 residues. V lost 1 base and J lost 8, with 9 bases in between. Germline CDR1 SGHTA, CDR2 FQGNSA. In DNA form, the CDR3 reads TGTGCCAGCAGCTTAGTGCCAGGCAAGCAGTACTTC. It codes for CASSLVPGKQYF.

This clonotype was counted a few times. The V gene is TRBV20-1, the J gene TRBJ2-1; possibly TRBD2 for D (7 bases). From germline, CDR1 is DFQATT and CDR2 SNEGSKA (reference sequence). The CDR3 covers 14 residues. V was cut by 6 bases and J by 4 bases, with 16 bases left in between. CDR3 protein: CSARRAGQYNEQFF. Written as DNA, the CDR3 is TGCAGTGCCCGTCGAGCGGGACAATACAATGAGCAGTTCTTC.

The rearrangement links TRBV20-1 to TRBJ1-5; D gene uncertain. The CDR3 contains 14 residues. The V gene's germline CDR1 is DFQATT and CDR2 SNEGSKA (reference sequence). The germline V and J ends were trimmed by 4 bases and 5 bases, with 15 bases remaining between them. CDR3 region: CSANDRGKDQPQHF. Here the CDR3 DNA reads TGCAGTGCTAATGACCGGGGTAAGGATCAGCCCCAGCATTTT.

There are many counts of this clonotype. The V call is TRBV6-6, the J call TRBJ2-3; no clear D gene. CDR3 length: 14 amino acids. Germline V gives CDR1 MNHNY, CDR2 SVGAGI (reference sequence). Trimming stripped 2 bases from V and 5 bases from J, with 11 bases between. The CDR3 is CASSYTRSGDTQYF. The CDR3 nucleotides read TGTGCCAGCAGTTACACGCGGTCCGGAGATACGCAGTATTTT.

The genes are TRBV6-2 or TRBV6-3 and TRBJ2-7, with 11 nucleotides matching TRBD2. V was clipped by 8 bases and J by 1 base; unmatched bases: 4. Germline V gene data show CDR1 as MNHEY and CDR2 as SVGEGT. The CDR3 length is 14 residues. The CDR3 sequence: CASVLAGGSYEQYF. The CDR3 nucleotides are TGTGCCAGCGTTCTAGCGGGAGGTTCCTACGAGCAGTACTTC.

This clonotype was found a few times. The chain has TRBV12-3 or TRBV12-4 and TRBJ2-3; TRBD2 aligns across 8 bases. Trimming took 5 bases from V and 2 from J; bases not matched to a gene: 15. The CDR3 extends over 18 amino acids. CDR3 DNA sequence: TGTGCCAGCAGTCTAATTGTCCAGACTAGCGTCAACACAGATACGCAGTATTTT. Its translation: CASSLIVQTSVNTDTQYF.

This clonotype was seen a handful of times. CDR3 sequence: CASSIGQGVHGYTF. The CDR3 coding sequence is TGTGCCAGCAGTATCGGACAGGGGGTCCATGGCTACACCTTC. The chain joins TRBV27 to TRBJ1-2, with 10 bases that match TRBD1. This CDR3 is 14 amino acids long. CDR1 and CDR2 (germline): MNHEY, SMNVEV (reference sequence). After removal of 5 bases from V and 6 bases from J, the junction contained 6 bases not matched to a gene.

This chain connects TRBV20-1 to TRBJ2-1; perhaps D is TRBD1 or TRBD2 (5 bases each). The V and J ends lost 6 bases and 6 bases respectively, with 21 bases between them. Germline V gene sequence: CDR1 DFQATT, CDR2 SNEGSKA (reference sequence). The CDR3 length is 15 residues. The CDR3 DNA reads as TGCAGTGCCCATGCTCGGGACCGGGGCCTCAATGAGCAGTTCTTC. This translates into CSAHARDRGLNEQFF.

This clonotype turned up a few times. The chain combines TRBV7-3 with TRBJ2-3; D is unclear. V lost 5 bases and J 2 bases, leaving 5 bases between the germline ends. The CDR3 has 12 residues. Germline CDR1 SGHTA, CDR2 FQGTGA. The chain's CDR3 is CASSIVTDTQYF. CDR3 DNA sequence: TGTGCCAGCAGCATAGTCACAGATACGCAGTATTTT.

This clonotype was observed many times. This chain connects TRBV5-6 to TRBJ2-3; the D is unclear. Germline V gene lookup returns CDR1 SGHDT and CDR2 YYEEEE. The V end was cut by 7 bases, the J end by 6 bases, with 15 bases between. This CDR3 comprises 13 residues. The CDR3 sequence is CASGTTLSDTQYF. In nucleotides, the CDR3 is TGTGCCAGCGGAACGACCTTAAGCGATACGCAGTATTTT.